This T cell receptor (beta chain) was sequenced for a study of cytomegalovirus exposure and HLA in healthy donors. For the study at large: According to later analysis, the same platform produced the 120 or so validation and approximately 700 first-cohort repertoires.

The germline V gene encodes CDR1 SGHTA and CDR2 FQGNSA. This CDR3 comprises 15 residues. V lost 3 bases and J lost 2, with 12 bases in between. Overall study findings and caveats: Most TCR sequences were uncommon, yet certain public TCRs appeared in many donors. Under in vitro conditions, three CMV-associated chains were confirmed as specific for CMV antigens.

Generated by immunoSEQ multiplex PCR, the TCRdb table keeps only in-frame clones and is missing some. The sample lists 300,000 to 400,000 clones, approximately 85% occurring once. Turning to this clone: Its antigen is currently unknown.

The V and J genes are TRBV7-2 and TRBJ2-3; tentative D call: TRBD2 (6 bases). The sequencing input was PBMCs. This receptor was obtained from a man under 40 in good health and CMV-seronegative. The CDR3 protein is CASSFRLADTDTQYF. CDR3 coding DNA: TGTGCCAGCAGCTTCCGATTAGCGGACACAGATACGCAGTATTTT. Supplemented by reference TRBV7-2 and TRBJ2-3, the full variable domain reads GAGVSQSPSNKVTEKGKDVELRCDPISGHTALYWYRQSLGQGLEFLIYFQGNSAPDKSGLPSDRFSAERTGGSVSTLTIQRTQQEDSAVYLCASSFRLADTDTQYFGPGTRLTVL.